A single sample is the source of the 19 T cell receptor beta chains below, sequenced in a study of T-cell memory formation after mild COVID-19. Using its own MiXCR run on the 5' RACE reads, TCRdb lists one record per CDR3 protein. The sample holds 360,000 or so distinct CDR3 sequences, around 27% seen once. Sequenced material: PBMCs or a T cell subset sorted from them (not recorded which). These receptors came from an adult woman who had mild COVID-19 (a few samples of this study predate the infection). Cell type and time point are not known.

This clonotype was observed a few times. The chain employs TRBV7-9 and TRBJ2-5; 8 bases map to TRBD1. This CDR3 has 15 amino acids. The V gene end was trimmed by 5 bases and the J gene end by 2 bases; junction bases not matched to a gene: 7. The germline V gene encodes CDR1 SEHNR and CDR2 FQNEAQ (reference sequence). The CDR3 loop is CASSTGTGHQETQYF. CDR3 sequence (DNA): TGTGCCAGCAGCACTGGGACAGGCCATCAAGAGACCCAGTACTTC.

This clonotype showed up many times. The chain uses TRBV5-1 and TRBJ2-7, with 10 bases that match TRBD2. Germline CDR1 and CDR2: SGHRS and YFSETQ. V dropped 3 bases and J dropped 3; count of bases not matched to a gene: 3. CDR3 length: 14 residues. The CDR3 bases are TGCGCCAGCAGCTCTAGCGGGGGCAACTACGAGCAGTACTTC. Protein sequence: CASSSSGGNYEQYF.

The chain uses TRBV5-6 and TRBJ1-3; 7 bases map to TRBD1. CDR3 length: 20 amino acids. Germline V gene lookup returns CDR1 SGHDT and CDR2 YYEEEE. Trimming removed 3 bases from V and 0 bases from J; junction bases left unmatched: 18. The CDR3 coding sequence is TGTGCCAGCAGCTCCCCACGATGGACAGGCCTCAGATCCTCTGGAAACACCATATATTTT. This encodes CASSSPRWTGLRSSGNTIYF.

The rearrangement uses TRBV20-1 and TRBJ1-1; D perhaps matches TRBD1 (6 bases). CDR3 length: 11 amino acids. Germline assignment: CDR1 DFQATT and CDR2 SNEGSKA (reference sequence). Trimming cost V 5 bases and J 8 bases, with 12 bases left between them. Here the CDR3 reads CSASQGLEAFF. In DNA form, the CDR3 reads TGCAGTGCTTCACAGGGCCTAGAAGCTTTCTTT.

This clonotype was picked up a small number of times. The gene calls are TRBV7-9 and TRBJ2-7; D may be TRBD1 (6 bases). Looked up from germline, CDR1 is SEHNR and CDR2 is FQNEAQ (reference sequence). Trimming removed 7 bases from V and 6 bases from J, with 22 bases in between. CDR3 length equals 15 residues. CDR3 in DNA: TGTGCCAGCAAAAAGATCGGGACATCTCCATCCGAGCAGTACTTC. It yields the protein CASKKIGTSPSEQYF.

V gene TRBV9 combines with J gene TRBJ1-1, with TRBD1 matching 7 bases. Germline CDR1 and CDR2: SGDLS and YYNGEE. The CDR3 has 14 amino acids. Unmatched junction bases numbered 8, after V lost 4 bases and J lost 5 bases. For the CDR3, the DNA is TGTGCCAGCAGCCCGCGACAGGGCCTGACTGAAGCTTTCTTT. It codes for CASSPRQGLTEAFF.

This clonotype was observed a single time. This chain connects TRBV5-1 to TRBJ2-2; unclear D gene. The germline V gene encodes CDR1 SGHRS and CDR2 YFSETQ. The V and J ends lost 2 bases and 3 bases respectively, with 5 bases between them. The CDR3 is made up of 13 amino acids. The CDR3 DNA sequence: TGCGCCAGCAGCTTAGAAGACACCGGGGAGCTGTTTTTT. Protein: CASSLEDTGELFF. Full variable domain (missing parts from reference TRBV5-1 and TRBJ2-2): KAGVTQTPRYLIKTRGQQVTLSCSPISGHRSVSWYQQTPGQGLQFLFEYFSETQRNKGNFPGRFSGRQFSNSRSEMNVSTLELGDSALYLCASSLEDTGELFFGEGSRLTVL.

A few counts support this clonotype. The genes are TRBV7-2 and TRBJ1-1, with D perhaps matching TRBD1 (6 bases). CDR1 and CDR2 (germline): SGHTA, FQGNSA. CDR3 length equals 17 residues. Trimming cost V 0 bases and J 11 bases, with 25 bases left between them. The CDR3 coding sequence is TGTGCCAGCAGCTTAGCCCTAGTAAAACTTGGACAGTCGGCGGCTTTCTTT. This codes for CASSLALVKLGQSAAFF.

This rearrangement joins TRBV5-1 to TRBJ2-1; D is uncertain. Trimming removed 4 bases from V and 7 bases from J, with 9 bases in between. Per germline, CDR1 SGHRS and CDR2 YFSETQ. The CDR3 is made up of 12 amino acids. CDR3 residues: CASSAQENEQFF. In DNA form, the CDR3 reads TGCGCCAGCAGCGCCCAGGAAAATGAGCAGTTCTTC.

The J gene is TRBJ2-3, the V gene TRBV27, with D tentatively TRBD2 (6 bases). Germline-derived CDR1 and CDR2 are MNHEY and SMNVEV (reference sequence). Trimming cost V 8 bases and J 0 bases, with 24 bases left between them. This CDR3 contains 18 residues. CDR3 in amino acids: CASRRKSTGEPSTDTQYF. CDR3 coding DNA: TGTGCCAGCCGTCGGAAAAGTACGGGGGAGCCTAGCACAGATACGCAGTATTTT.

This clonotype was seen more than once but under ten times. This chain links TRBV7-9 with TRBJ2-5; D unresolved. In germline, CDR1 is SEHNR, CDR2 FQNEAQ (reference sequence). This CDR3 has 12 amino acids. The CDR3 sequence: CALGGGQETQYF. CDR3 coding DNA: TGTGCTCTTGGTGGCGGCCAAGAGACCCAGTACTTC.

This clonotype was seen a few times. This chain links TRBV20-1 with TRBJ2-5, with 8 bases aligning to TRBD1. Germline V gene data show CDR1 as DFQATT and CDR2 as SNEGSKA (reference sequence). The trim removed 0 bases at V and 9 bases at J, leaving 12 bases unmatched. This CDR3 contains 15 residues. CDR3 sequence reads: CSARDPRGQGLAQYF. CDR3 bases: TGCAGTGCTAGAGATCCCCGTGGACAGGGCCTGGCCCAGTACTTC.

This clonotype was observed a handful of times. This chain joins TRBV12-3 or TRBV12-4 and TRBJ1-1; D is ambiguous. V lost 5 bases to trimming and J lost 8 bases, with 12 bases between them. This CDR3 is 12 amino acids long. CDR3 coding DNA: TGTGCCAGCAGTGGCGGGGTAGGAGAAGCTTTCTTT. It specifies CASSGGVGEAFF.

This clonotype was counted only a few times. V is TRBV7-6 and J is TRBJ2-5; TRBD1 matches 9 bases. The CDR3 totals 15 residues. Unmatched junction bases numbered 4, after V lost 0 bases and J lost 5 bases. Germline V gives CDR1 SGHVS, CDR2 FNYEAQ. The chain's CDR3 is CASSLAQGARETQYF. The CDR3, as DNA: TGTGCCAGCAGCTTAGCACAGGGGGCACGGGAGACCCAGTACTTC.

The J gene is TRBJ2-1, the V gene TRBV4-3; 13 nucleotides match TRBD2. V trimming: 1 base; J trimming: 8 bases; junction bases outside the gene matches: 5. Germline V lookup: CDR1 LGHNA, CDR2 YSLEER. The CDR3 sequence is 16 residues long. The CDR3 DNA is TGCGCCAGCAGCCAAGGAGGGACTAGCGGGATCGATGAGCAGTTCTTC. This codes for CASSQGGTSGIDEQFF.

Concerning this clonotype itself: The junction differs from germline at one of its ends, possibly a read error. The chain recombines TRBV5-4 with TRBJ2-3, with no clear D. The CDR3 extends over 16 amino acids. Germline V gene lookup returns CDR1 SGHNT and CDR2 YYREEE (reference sequence). This CDR3 reads CASTLMSQRQRDTQYF. CDR3 DNA sequence: TGTGCCAGCACCTTGATGAGTCAGAGACAAAGAGATACGCAGTATTTT.

The chain employs TRBV24-1 and TRBJ2-5; D might be TRBD1 (6 bases). The germline V and J ends were trimmed by 5 bases and 5 bases, with 11 bases remaining between them. This CDR3 has 13 amino acids. Germline values: CDR1 KGHDR, CDR2 SFDVKD. The CDR3 nucleotides are TGTGCCACCAGTGGACAGGCGGAGGAGACCCAGTACTTC. Amino acid sequence: CATSGQAEETQYF.

The rearrangement joins TRBV7-9 to TRBJ1-6; D gene ambiguous. CDR1 is SEHNR and CDR2 is FQNEAQ in the germline V gene (reference sequence). Trimming left V 4 bases short and J 6 bases short, with 7 bases between. The CDR3 consists of 13 residues. CDR3 in DNA: TGTGCCAGCAGCTCAGATCCTAATTCACCCCTCCACTTT. Protein: CASSSDPNSPLHF.

This clonotype was detected only a few times. CDR3 nucleotides: TGTGCCAGCAGTTTAGCTCCGTACTATGGCTACACCTTC. Translated: CASSLAPYYGYTF. The chain employs TRBV27 and TRBJ1-2; unclear D gene. The germline V and J ends were trimmed by 2 bases and 3 bases, with 7 bases remaining between them. Germline V CDR1 and CDR2: MNHEY, SMNVEV (reference sequence). CDR3 length: 13 amino acids.